This TCR beta chain was recovered during a study of shared clonotypes between healthy human individuals. CDR3 size: 15 residues. Germline-derived CDR1 and CDR2 are SGDLS and YYNGEE. V lost 0 bases to trimming and J lost 1 base, with 10 bases between them. Recent vaccinations or acute infections were absent in the healthy HIV-negative adult donors. The split of CD4+ cells yielded CD45RA+ naive and CD45RA-negative memory subsets. For every subset, genomic DNA was evenly distributed across several immunoSEQ plates. Here immunoSEQ multiplex PCR was the method, and the copy in TCRdb shows in-frame clones only, minus some. The data hold about 2 million clones, with 85% to 95% observed a single time.

The source is a man aged 18 to 30 in good health. The rearrangement joins TRBV9 to TRBJ2-5, with a weak D call TRBD2 (6 bases). Material for sequencing was naive CD4+ T cells sorted from blood. Regarding subset: CD45RA+ positively selected. The DNA for the CDR3 is TGTGCCAGCAGCGTAGCGGAGGGGTCCCAAGAGACCCAGTACTTC. It codes for CASSVAEGSQETQYF.